Below, 28 T cell receptor beta chains from the same sample are listed, as sequenced in a study of identical twins. TCRdb analysed the 5' RACE reads with MiXCR anew, one entry per CDR3 protein. The sample holds more than 400,000 distinct CDR3 sequences; roughly 15% are singletons and the top ten take nearly 0.45%. The same data also contributed to another study, on yellow fever vaccine responses in identical twins.

Sequenced input: CD4+ T cells sorted from blood. All receptors derive from a woman aged 18-30 years in good health.

The table lists this clonotype with a few counts. The chain combines TRBV5-1 with TRBJ2-1; D uncertain. This CDR3 has 15 residues. V shed 1 base and J shed 0 bases, with 8 bases lying between them. Germline CDR1 is SGHRS and CDR2 is YFSETQ. Written as DNA, the CDR3 is TGCGCCAGCAGCTTGTGGTCGGGCTCCTACAATGAGCAGTTCTTC. It is translated as CASSLWSGSYNEQFF.

The chain is built from TRBV3-1 and TRBJ2-1, with 7 bases that match TRBD2. The CDR3 totals 16 residues. With 3 bases clipped from V and 7 bases from J, the junction kept 12 bases outside the gene matches. Germline lookup yields CDR1 LGHDT and CDR2 YNNKEL (reference sequence). CDR3 coding DNA: TGTGCCAGCAGCCAGGTCGGTCGCGGGAGTCGGAATGAGCAGTTCTTC. It yields the protein CASSQVGRGSRNEQFF.

The chain combines TRBV6-1 with TRBJ1-6, with D possibly being TRBD1 (5 bases). The CDR3 consists of 14 residues. Deletions cut 6 bases from V and 5 bases from J, with 11 bases between. Looked up from germline, CDR1 is MNHNS and CDR2 is SASEGT. In DNA, the CDR3 is TGTGCCAGCAGCCGACAGCCAGATAATTCACCCCTCCACTTT. Its protein is CASSRQPDNSPLHF.

This clonotype was recorded at least ten times. The chain combines TRBV4-2 with TRBJ2-2, with TRBD2 as a possible D gene (6 bases). CDR3 length: 16 amino acids. CDR1 is LGHNA, CDR2 YNFKEQ, per germline. Between the trimmed V and J ends, which lost 1 base and 5 bases, there was a span of 14 bases. CDR3 nucleotide sequence: TGTGCCAGCAGCCAAGTCTCGGCAGGAGGGACCGGGGAGCTGTTTTTT. Translated: CASSQVSAGGTGELFF.

The chain combines TRBV7-2 with TRBJ2-1; 8 nucleotides line up with TRBD1. CDR3 length: 14 amino acids. V dropped 5 bases and J dropped 9; count of bases not matched to a gene: 9. Germline V gene lookup returns CDR1 SGHTA and CDR2 FQGNSA. CDR3 in DNA: TGTGCCAGCAGCACTAAAGGACAGGGTGTTGAGCAGTTCTTC. It specifies CASSTKGQGVEQFF.

This clonotype appeared once. V usage is TRBV7-9 and J usage is TRBJ2-7; perhaps TRBD2 as D (6 bases). Trimming took 5 bases from V and 3 from J, leaving 14 bases between them. The length of the CDR3 is 14 residues. Per germline, CDR1 SEHNR and CDR2 FQNEAQ (reference sequence). CDR3 region: CASSPRGPGYEQYF. CDR3 nucleotide sequence: TGTGCCAGCAGCCCGCGGGGCCCTGGCTACGAGCAGTACTTC.

The V and J genes are TRBV12-3 or TRBV12-4 and TRBJ2-1; D possibly corresponds to TRBD2 (7 bases). This CDR3 comprises 17 residues. V lost 7 bases and J lost 7, with 26 bases in between. The CDR3 loop reads CASTRGGGTAARNEQFF. CDR3 DNA: TGTGCCAGCACCCGGGGCGGGGGCACTGCGGCGAGGAATGAGCAGTTCTTC.

This clonotype was recorded a few times. The CDR3 nucleotides read TGTGCCAGCAGCCTCGACAGGGGGCAAGGGGAGACCCAGTACTTC. Amino acids: CASSLDRGQGETQYF. V usage is TRBV12-3 or TRBV12-4 and J usage is TRBJ2-5; 10 bases line up with TRBD1. The CDR3 runs 15 residues. The ends lost 6 bases at V and 5 bases at J; junction bases unmatched: 9.

V is TRBV13 and J is TRBJ2-7; D not resolved. V lost 4 bases and J 2 bases, leaving 9 bases between the germline ends. Germline V gives CDR1 PRHDT, CDR2 FYEKMQ (reference sequence). The CDR3 runs to 13 residues. CDR3 nucleotide sequence: TGTGCCAGCAGCTCCGGTGGAACCTACGAGCAGTACTTC. This encodes CASSSGGTYEQYF.

This clonotype was observed at least ten times. The rearrangement uses TRBV20-1 and TRBJ2-6; the D is unclear. This CDR3 comprises 12 residues. CDR1 is DFQATT, CDR2 SNEGSKA, per germline (reference sequence). Trimming took off 5 bases at V and 4 bases at J, with 6 bases between the two ends. The chain's CDR3 is CSARSGANVLTF. DNA for the CDR3: TGCAGTGCTCGATCCGGGGCCAACGTCCTGACTTTC.

This clonotype was found a few times. The chain combines TRBV5-1 with TRBJ2-5, with 7 bases identical to TRBD1. Per the germline V gene, CDR1 is SGHRS and CDR2 is YFSETQ. The V and J ends lost 7 bases and 5 bases, in that order; junction bases with no gene match: 8. The CDR3 has 13 amino acids. CDR3 loop: CASRPTGDETQYF. The CDR3 DNA follows: TGCGCCAGCCGACCAACAGGGGACGAGACCCAGTACTTC.

CDR3 in DNA: TGTGCCAGCAGTCCGGACAGATATGGCTACACCTTC. This encodes CASSPDRYGYTF. V and J are TRBV12-3 or TRBV12-4 and TRBJ1-2, with D tentatively TRBD1 (6 bases). The length of the CDR3 is 12 residues. With 5 bases removed from V and 5 bases from J, the gap between germline ends came to 9 bases.

Points on this clonotype: Since no conserved phenylalanine or tryptophan closes the CDR3, a read error is the likely cause. The rearrangement uses TRBV5-1 and TRBJ1-2, with a weak D call TRBD1 (6 bases). V lost 4 bases and J lost 4, with 14 bases in between. Germline V gene data show CDR1 as SGHRS and CDR2 as YFSETQ. This CDR3 region has 14 residues. CDR3 nucleotides: TGCGCCAGCAGCACCACACAGGGTAGCTATGGCTACACCCTC. It translates to CASSTTQGSYGYTL.

This clonotype was found a few times. The rearrangement joins TRBV12-3 or TRBV12-4 to TRBJ2-7, with TRBD1 as a possible D gene (6 bases). V lost 5 bases to trimming and J lost 2 bases, with 16 bases between them. CDR3 length equals 15 residues. For the CDR3, the DNA is TGTGCCAGCAGTCTTATACAGGGTATCACCTACGAGCAGTACTTC. Translated: CASSLIQGITYEQYF.

There are a few counts of this clonotype. The rearrangement joins TRBV4-1 to TRBJ2-1; D call uncertain. Germline V gives CDR1 MGHRA, CDR2 YSYEKL. The CDR3 loop spans 15 amino acids. Trimming removed 5 bases at V and 5 bases at J, with 16 bases between. The CDR3 nucleotides read TGCGCCAGCAGCTCAGAGAGACTGCAGAACAATGAGCAGTTCTTC. Its protein is CASSSERLQNNEQFF.

This clonotype was seen more than once but under ten times. The chain employs TRBV5-1 and TRBJ2-7, with D tentatively TRBD1 or TRBD2 (5 bases each). CDR1 is SGHRS and CDR2 is YFSETQ in the germline V gene. V dropped 0 bases and J dropped 5 bases, with 12 bases sitting between them. The CDR3 consists of 14 residues. CDR3 loop: CASSLDGGTDEQYV. Written as DNA, the CDR3 is TGCGCCAGCAGCTTGGATGGGGGTACCGACGAGCAGTACGTC.

V and J are TRBV20-1 and TRBJ2-1, with 10 nucleotides matching TRBD2. The CDR3 is 15 residues long. V shed 6 bases and J 3 bases; nucleotides not matched to a gene: 8. Germline CDR1 reads DFQATT; CDR2 reads SNEGSKA (reference sequence). CDR3 protein: CSALDLAGVYNEQFF. The CDR3 DNA sequence: TGCAGTGCCCTAGATCTAGCGGGAGTCTACAATGAGCAGTTCTTC.

CDR3 nucleotides: TGTGCCACCGGCACACCACGACAGGGAGTTACAGATACGCAGTATTTT. It encodes CATGTPRQGVTDTQYF. This chain uses TRBV24-1 with TRBJ2-3; 7 bases are a match to TRBD1. Germline CDR1 and CDR2: KGHDR and SFDVKD. This CDR3 contains 16 residues. V trimming: 9 bases; J trimming: 3 bases; junction bases outside the gene matches: 14.

The table lists this clonotype with many counts. The chain employs TRBV10-3 and TRBJ2-1, with a tentative D call TRBD2 (6 bases). Trimming stripped 8 bases from V and 3 bases from J, with 14 bases between. There are 14 residues in the CDR3. Germline loops: CDR1 ENHRY, CDR2 SYGVKD. The CDR3: CAIRGASDYNEQFF. For the CDR3, the DNA is TGTGCCATCCGTGGGGCTAGCGACTACAATGAGCAGTTCTTC.

The V gene is TRBV28, the J gene TRBJ1-6, with D possibly being TRBD1 (5 bases). Trimming shortened V by 5 bases and J by 7 bases, and 15 bases separated the two germline ends. The CDR3 sequence is 15 residues long. Germline CDR1 and CDR2: MDHEN and SYDVKM. As DNA, the CDR3 is TGTGCCAGCAGTCCCGGGGGACGGACAAATTCACCCCTCCACTTT. Encoded protein: CASSPGGRTNSPLHF.

The chain links TRBV13 to TRBJ2-7; D gene uncertain. This CDR3 is built from 14 residues. V shed 5 bases and J shed 6 bases, with 17 bases lying between them. The germline V gene encodes CDR1 PRHDT and CDR2 FYEKMQ (reference sequence). The CDR3 DNA is TGTGCCAGCAGCCCCAAACCGACCTCCGGCGAGCAGTACGTC. Residues: CASSPKPTSGEQYV.

The CDR3 nucleotides are TGTGCCAGTAGTATAGACCTATCACTAGCGGGGGGACCCAATGAGCAGTTCTTC. Encoded protein: CASSIDLSLAGGPNEQFF. V and J are TRBV19 and TRBJ2-1; TRBD2 matches at 12 bases. V lost 0 bases, J lost 6 bases, and 9 bases stayed unmatched. The CDR3 has 18 amino acids. Germline loops: CDR1 LNHDA, CDR2 SQIVND (reference sequence).

The CDR3 reads CASRGERVYNEQFF. In nucleotides, the CDR3 is TGTGCCAGCAGAGGGGAGCGGGTTTACAATGAGCAGTTCTTC. The genes are TRBV2 and TRBJ2-1; the D gene is possibly TRBD2 (6 bases). The CDR3 has 14 residues. V was cut by 6 bases and J by 4 bases, with 13 bases left in between. Germline-derived CDR1 and CDR2 are SNHLY and FYNNEI.

This clonotype was seen repeatedly, ten times or more. The rearrangement joins TRBV11-2 to TRBJ2-5; 11 bases map to TRBD2. After removal of 4 bases from V and 1 base from J, the junction contained 5 bases not matched to a gene. The CDR3 sequence is 16 residues long. CDR1 is SGHAT, CDR2 FQNNGV, per germline. CDR3 sequence reads: CASSSRLAGFQETQYF. CDR3 sequence (DNA): TGTGCCAGCAGCTCCCGACTAGCGGGGTTCCAAGAGACCCAGTACTTC. Full variable domain (remainder filled in from reference TRBV11-2 and TRBJ2-5): EAGVAQSPRYKIIEKRQSVAFWCNPISGHATLYWYQQILGQGPKLLIQFQNNGVVDDSQLPKDRFSAERLKGVDSTLKIQPAKLEDSAVYLCASSSRLAGFQETQYFGPGTRLLVL.

V and J are TRBV5-1 and TRBJ2-6, with 10 bases identical to TRBD1. Per germline, CDR1 SGHRS and CDR2 YFSETQ. V dropped 4 bases and J dropped 2; count of bases not matched to a gene: 9. The CDR3 contains 18 residues. This CDR3 is CASSPGTGVTPGANVLTF. CDR3 nucleotides: TGCGCCAGCAGCCCGGGGACAGGGGTGACGCCTGGGGCCAACGTCCTGACTTTC.

This clonotype showed up just a few times. The chain couples TRBV24-1 to TRBJ2-7, with 8 bases matching TRBD1. The CDR3 spans 16 residues. J lost 7 bases, V lost 1 base, and 11 bases had no gene match. Germline loops: CDR1 KGHDR, CDR2 SFDVKD. CDR3 DNA sequence: TGTGCCACCAGTGATTTAGCCGGGCAGGGGGCTCGTGAGCAGTACTTC. Translated, it gives CATSDLAGQGAREQYF.

On this clonotype: Since a much larger clone is just one base distant, this may be a read error. The chain links TRBV28 to TRBJ2-2, with TRBD1 as a possible D gene (6 bases). Germline V gene sequence: CDR1 MDHEN, CDR2 SYDVKM. The CDR3 spans 12 residues. The CDR3 bases are TGTGCAGCACAGGGATACACCGGGGAGCCGTTTTTT. Translation: CAAQGYTGEPFF.

CDR3 sequence reads: CASSPQERTLYEQYF. For the CDR3, the DNA is TGTGCCAGCAGCCCCCAGGAGAGAACCCTCTACGAGCAGTACTTC. V and J are TRBV5-5 and TRBJ2-7; D gene uncertain. V dropped 4 bases and J dropped 3 bases, with 17 bases sitting between them. Germline CDR1 is SGHKS and CDR2 is YYEKEE (reference sequence). This CDR3 region has 15 residues.